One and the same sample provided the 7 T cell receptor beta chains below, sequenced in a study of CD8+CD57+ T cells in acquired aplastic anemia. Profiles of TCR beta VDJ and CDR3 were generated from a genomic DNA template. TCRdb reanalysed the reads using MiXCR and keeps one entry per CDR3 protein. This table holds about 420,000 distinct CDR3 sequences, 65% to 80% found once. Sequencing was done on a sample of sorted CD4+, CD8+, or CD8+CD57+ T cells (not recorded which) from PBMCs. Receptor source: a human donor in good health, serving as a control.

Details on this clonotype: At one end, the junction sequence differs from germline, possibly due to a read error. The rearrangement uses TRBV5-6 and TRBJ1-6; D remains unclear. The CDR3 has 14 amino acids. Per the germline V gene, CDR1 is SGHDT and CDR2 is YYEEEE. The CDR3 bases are TGTACCAGCAGCTGGCCCGGGGAGAATTCACCCCTCCACTTT. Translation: CTSSWPGENSPLHF.

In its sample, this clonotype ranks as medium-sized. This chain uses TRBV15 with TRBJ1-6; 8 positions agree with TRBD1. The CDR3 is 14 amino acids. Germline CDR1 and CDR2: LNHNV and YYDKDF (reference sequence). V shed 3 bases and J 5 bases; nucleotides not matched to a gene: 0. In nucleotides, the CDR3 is TGTGCCACCAGCAGGACAGGGGATAATTCACCCCTCCACTTT. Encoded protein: CATSRTGDNSPLHF.

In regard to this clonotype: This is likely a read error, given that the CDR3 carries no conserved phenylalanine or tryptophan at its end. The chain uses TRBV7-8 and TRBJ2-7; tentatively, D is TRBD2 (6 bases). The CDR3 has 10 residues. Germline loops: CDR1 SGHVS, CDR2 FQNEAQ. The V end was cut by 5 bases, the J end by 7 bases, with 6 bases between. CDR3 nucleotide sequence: TGTGCCAGCAGCGCGGGGGAGCAGTACCTC. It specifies CASSAGEQYL.

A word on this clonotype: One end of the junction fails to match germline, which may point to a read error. The DNA for the CDR3 is TGTGCCACCAGCTGGCTACGGGGGAGCACAGATACGCAGTATTTT. This gives the protein CATSWLRGSTDTQYF. The J gene is TRBJ2-3, the V gene TRBV5-4; possible D gene TRBD2, 6 bases. The CDR3 contains 15 residues. CDR1 is SGHNT and CDR2 is YYREEE in the germline V gene (reference sequence).

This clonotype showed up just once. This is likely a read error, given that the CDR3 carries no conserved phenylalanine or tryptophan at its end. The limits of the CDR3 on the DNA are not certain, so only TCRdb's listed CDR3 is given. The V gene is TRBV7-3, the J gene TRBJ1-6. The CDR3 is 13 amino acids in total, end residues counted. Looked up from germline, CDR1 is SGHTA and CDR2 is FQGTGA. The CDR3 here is CASSIPNYPLHHG.

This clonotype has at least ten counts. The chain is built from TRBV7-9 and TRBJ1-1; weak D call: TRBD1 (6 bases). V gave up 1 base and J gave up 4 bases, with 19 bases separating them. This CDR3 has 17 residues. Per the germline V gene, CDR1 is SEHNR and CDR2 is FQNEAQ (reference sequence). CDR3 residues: CASSLVYTRTAFTEAFF. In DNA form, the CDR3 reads TGTGCCAGCAGCTTAGTTTATACAAGGACAGCTTTCACTGAAGCTTTCTTT.

CDR3 nucleotides: TGTGCCAGCAGCTTAGCGGGGGGGCATGAGCAGTTCTTC. Its translation is CASSLAGGHEQFF. This rearrangement joins TRBV7-7 to TRBJ2-1, with D possibly matching TRBD2 (7 bases). The CDR3 loop spans 13 amino acids. Trimming stripped 0 bases from V and 8 bases from J, with 8 bases between. Germline CDR1 and CDR2: SSHAT and FNYEAQ (reference sequence).